The following is a T cell receptor (beta chain) sequence with its context. Each donor's blood draw was 8.5 to 10 milliliters of peripheral blood. Through a sample-barcoded 5' primer and a J-beta primer mix, a second PCR was run for roughly 7 to 11 cycles. Researchers report that a template-switch adaptor with 12 random nucleotides tagged each cDNA molecule. Sequencing of every sample gave 3 million or more CDR3-containing paired-end reads. Via MiXCR, TCRdb re-called the 5' RACE reads, giving one row per CDR3 protein. The repertoire holds about 680,000 distinct CDR3 sequences, roughly 49% seen once, with around 32% in the top ten. This entry is derived from a study of blood T cells in healthy people across ages. The sample comprised blood. The TCR originated in a woman in her sixties or seventies in good health.

The CDR3 is CASSFPGGVETQYF. CDR3 DNA sequence: TGTGCCAGCAGCTTTCCAGGGGGCGTAGAGACCCAGTACTTC. The chain couples TRBV7-9 to TRBJ2-5; 8 nucleotides align to TRBD1. The CDR3 has 14 residues. V dropped 3 bases and J dropped 4; count of bases not matched to a gene: 4. CDR1 is SEHNR, CDR2 FQNEAQ, per germline (reference sequence).